These 23 T cell receptor beta chains originate from one sample sequenced in a study of blood T cell repertoires in COVID-19. Produced via immunoSEQ multiplex PCR; TCRdb's table is partial and in-frame only. The data hold some 220,000 clones, with 80% to 90% observed a single time. Sequences were obtained from peripheral blood. All receptors come from a man between 45 and 60 years old with acute or convalescent COVID-19.

The chain combines TRBV6-5 with TRBJ1-2; TRBD1 might be the D (6 bases). CDR3 length: 13 residues. In germline, CDR1 is MNHEY, CDR2 SVGAGI. Trimming removed 7 bases from V and 8 bases from J, with 17 bases in between. CDR3 amino acids: CASTYGGARGYTF. DNA of the CDR3: TGTGCCAGCACCTACGGGGGGGCTCGGGGCTACACCTTC.

The chain uses TRBV4-2 and TRBJ2-1, with 7 nucleotides matching TRBD2. The CDR3 is 16 amino acids. V lost 0 bases and J lost 6; bases outside the gene matches: 8. Germline assignment: CDR1 LGHNA and CDR2 YNFKEQ. The CDR3: CASSQDGLGSANEQFF. Here the CDR3 DNA reads TGTGCCAGCAGCCAAGATGGACTAGGGTCTGCCAATGAGCAGTTCTTC.

This sequence joins TRBV30 and TRBJ1-6, with 8 bases lining up with TRBD1. The CDR3 spans 13 residues. Germline assignment: CDR1 GTSNPN and CDR2 SVGIG (reference sequence). The ends lost 5 bases at V and 10 bases at J; junction bases unmatched: 7. The CDR3 DNA follows: TGTGCCTGGGCGGGACAGGAGGGATCACCCCTCCACTTT. Protein sequence: CAWAGQEGSPLHF.

This clone was picked up one time. V usage is TRBV7-9 and J usage is TRBJ1-6; no clear D. Per the germline V gene, CDR1 is SEHNR and CDR2 is FQNEAQ (reference sequence). This CDR3 comprises 15 residues. Deletions cut 1 base from V and 0 bases from J, with 4 bases between. Here the CDR3 reads CASSLESSYNSPLHF. CDR3 nucleotides: TGTGCCAGCAGCTTAGAGAGCTCCTATAATTCACCCCTCCACTTT.

The chain joins TRBV18 to TRBJ1-3; D not resolved. Germline loops: CDR1 KGHSH, CDR2 LQKENI. Trimming took off 6 bases at V and 0 bases at J, with 12 bases between the two ends. This CDR3 comprises 15 residues. CDR3 region: CASSDTGTSGNTIYF. The CDR3 DNA reads TGTGCCAGCTCCGACACGGGAACCTCTGGAAACACCATATATTTT.

This chain links TRBV10-3 with TRBJ1-2; D ambiguous. V lost 6 bases to trimming and J lost 4 bases, with 12 bases between them. The CDR3 extends over 13 amino acids. Germline loops: CDR1 ENHRY, CDR2 SYGVKD. The CDR3 region has the DNA TGTGCCATCAGCGCAACGACAATCTATGGCTACACCTTC. This gives the protein CAISATTIYGYTF.

The V and J genes are TRBV7-9 and TRBJ1-2; TRBD1 matches at 7 bases. The CDR3 sequence is 14 residues long. V gave up 1 base and J gave up 5 bases; unmatched junction bases: 4. CDR1 and CDR2 from the germline V gene are SEHNR and FQNEAQ (reference sequence). The CDR3 loop reads CASSLEGARYGYTF. CDR3 nucleotide sequence: TGTGCCAGCAGCTTAGAGGGGGCGCGGTATGGCTACACCTTC.

The chain combines TRBV7-2 with TRBJ2-1, with 10 positions matching TRBD2. V shed 6 bases and J 8 bases; nucleotides not matched to a gene: 13. CDR3 length: 16 residues. Per germline, CDR1 SGHTA and CDR2 FQGNSA. This CDR3 reads CASRTTGTSESDEQFF. CDR3 sequence (DNA): TGTGCCAGCAGAACTACCGGGACTAGCGAGTCGGATGAGCAGTTCTTC. Based on the CDR3 plus reference TRBV7-2 and TRBJ2-1, the full variable domain is GAGVSQSPSNKVTEKGKDVELRCDPISGHTALYWYRQSLGQGLEFLIYFQGNSAPDKSGLPSDRFSAERTGGSVSTLTIQRTQQEDSAVYLCASRTTGTSESDEQFFGPGTRLTVL.

The genes are TRBV6-6 and TRBJ2-5; possibly TRBD1 for D (6 bases). The ends were cut back, 0 bases at V and 2 bases at J, with 13 bases in the middle. CDR3 size: 16 residues. Germline CDR1 is MNHNY and CDR2 is SVGAGI (reference sequence). The CDR3 reads CASSYSTTGNQETQYF. CDR3 sequence (DNA): TGTGCCAGCAGTTACTCTACGACAGGCAATCAAGAGACCCAGTACTTC.

This chain's CDR3 is CASRPFSGDTDTQYF. CDR3 nucleotides: TGTGCCAGCAGACCTTTTAGCGGCGACACAGATACGCAGTATTTT. The chain joins TRBV6-5 to TRBJ2-3, with D possibly TRBD2 on 6 matching bases. CDR3 length: 15 residues. The germline CDR1 and CDR2 sequences are MNHEY and SVGAGI. V was trimmed by 6 bases and J by 2 bases, leaving 15 bases between them.

This chain links TRBV28 with TRBJ2-1; 10 nucleotides line up with TRBD2. This CDR3 has 15 residues. CDR1 is MDHEN and CDR2 is SYDVKM in the germline V gene. V gave up 3 bases and J gave up 6 bases; unmatched junction bases: 5. The CDR3 DNA reads TGTGCCAGCAGTTTGGCTAGCGGGAGCGGCAATGAGCAGTTCTTC. Encoded protein: CASSLASGSGNEQFF.

In its sample, this clone was seen a few times. The V gene is TRBV3-1 (or the pseudogene TRBV3-2), the J gene TRBJ1-4, with 7 bases that match TRBD1. CDR3 length: 16 amino acids. Per the germline V gene, CDR1 is LGHDT and CDR2 is YNNKEL (reference sequence). V lost 5 bases, J lost 4 bases, and 10 bases stayed unmatched. The CDR3 loop reads CASSLNSGTDNEKLFF. DNA of the CDR3: TGTGCCAGCAGCTTAAATTCCGGGACAGATAATGAAAAACTGTTTTTT.

V gene TRBV4-1 combines with J gene TRBJ2-7, with 9 bases lining up with TRBD2. With V trimmed by 2 bases and J by 5 bases, 7 bases remained unmatched. CDR3 length: 15 amino acids. CDR1 and CDR2 from the germline V gene are MGHRA and YSYEKL. In DNA, the CDR3 is TGCGCCAGCAGCCAAAGACTAGCGGAGGGCAACGAGCAGTACTTC. It specifies CASSQRLAEGNEQYF.

The J gene is TRBJ1-4, the V gene TRBV14; no clear D. The CDR3 has 12 residues. The ends were cut back, 1 base at V and 7 bases at J, with 4 bases in the middle. From germline, CDR1 is SGHDN and CDR2 FVKESK. This CDR3 is CASSQASEKLFF. CDR3 in DNA: TGTGCCAGCAGCCAAGCCTCTGAAAAACTGTTTTTT.

The V call is TRBV6-2 or TRBV6-3, the J call TRBJ2-1; 7 bases are a match to TRBD2. This CDR3 is built from 16 residues. Per germline, CDR1 MNHEY and CDR2 SVGEGT. The trim removed 4 bases at V and 2 bases at J, leaving 8 bases unmatched. CDR3 in DNA: TGTGCCAGCAGTTCCGAGACTAGCTGGACCTACAATGAGCAGTTCTTC. This encodes CASSSETSWTYNEQFF.

This chain joins TRBV14 and TRBJ2-3; TRBD2 is a possible D gene (5 bases). V lost 4 bases to trimming and J lost 2 bases, with 13 bases between them. Germline CDR1 reads SGHDN; CDR2 reads FVKESK. This CDR3 has 15 amino acids. The CDR3 bases are TGTGCCAGCAGCCGTACTAGACGCCCCACAGATACGCAGTATTTT. This gives the protein CASSRTRRPTDTQYF.

This clone was observed once. The chain is built from TRBV5-4 and TRBJ2-7; 7 nucleotides match TRBD2. After removal of 4 bases from V and 0 bases from J, the junction contained 7 bases not matched to a gene. The CDR3 has 15 amino acids. Germline-derived CDR1 and CDR2 are SGHNT and YYREEE (reference sequence). The CDR3 DNA is TGTGCCAGCAGCCCCGGGGGGACGAGCTCCTACGAGCAGTACTTC. Translation gives CASSPGGTSSYEQYF.

This rearrangement joins TRBV2 to TRBJ2-5, with a possible D match to TRBD1 (6 bases). Germline-derived CDR1 and CDR2 are SNHLY and FYNNEI. Deletions cut 3 bases from V and 4 bases from J, with 12 bases between. The CDR3 has 14 amino acids. Written as DNA, the CDR3 is TGTGCCAGCAGTGACCTTGTACAGGGAGAGACCCAGTACTTC. It is translated as CASSDLVQGETQYF. Based on the CDR3 plus reference TRBV2 and TRBJ2-5, the full variable domain is EPEVTQTPSHQVTQMGQEVILRCVPISNHLYFYWYRQILGQKVEFLVSFYNNEISEKSEIFDDQFSVERPDGSNFTLKIRSTKLEDSAMYFCASSDLVQGETQYFGPGTRLLVL.

In the case of this clone: In the same sample, other DNA sequences code for this CDR3. V gene TRBV19 combines with J gene TRBJ2-2; 7 bases are shared with TRBD2. Germline V gene data show CDR1 as LNHDA and CDR2 as SQIVND (reference sequence). The V and J ends lost 7 bases and 0 bases, in that order; junction bases with no gene match: 11. The CDR3 runs to 17 residues. The CDR3 loop reads CASKPPLADANTGELFF. In nucleotides, the CDR3 is TGTGCCAGTAAGCCCCCTCTAGCGGACGCGAACACCGGGGAGCTGTTTTTT.

The chain combines TRBV7-9 with TRBJ2-2; 12 positions agree with TRBD1. The CDR3 has 18 residues. Trimming took 3 bases from V and 7 from J; bases not matched to a gene: 12. In germline, CDR1 is SEHNR, CDR2 FQNEAQ (reference sequence). CDR3 sequence reads: CASSFSTGTGGVGGELFF. For the CDR3, the DNA is TGTGCCAGCAGCTTCTCGACCGGGACAGGGGGCGTTGGCGGGGAGCTGTTTTTT.

This chain uses TRBV11-2 with TRBJ2-3; TRBD1 might be the D (6 bases). CDR3 length equals 14 residues. V lost 1 base and J 1 base, leaving 6 bases between the germline ends. Germline V gene lookup returns CDR1 SGHAT and CDR2 FQNNGV. The CDR3 region has the DNA TGTGCCAGCAGCTTAGGGACAGGCACAGATACGCAGTATTTT. Translating it yields CASSLGTGTDTQYF.

This chain connects TRBV24-1 to TRBJ2-3; perhaps TRBD1 as D (6 bases). Germline values: CDR1 KGHDR, CDR2 SFDVKD. V was pared by 7 bases and J by 4 bases, with 14 bases between. The CDR3 covers 14 residues. DNA for the CDR3: TGTGCCACCAGGAAGACAGGCACGGCAGATACGCAGTATTTT. It encodes CATRKTGTADTQYF.

This chain's CDR3 is CASSLRADTQYF. Written as DNA, the CDR3 is TGTGCCAGCAGTCTGAGAGCAGATACGCAGTATTTT. The rearrangement uses TRBV5-8 and TRBJ2-3; D is undetermined. The CDR3 totals 12 residues. Germline CDR1 and CDR2: SGHTS and YDEGEE. The V and J ends lost 5 bases and 4 bases respectively, with 8 bases between them.